The clone carrying this TCR beta chain was found many times. The antigen is unknown. The trim removed 0 bases at V and 8 bases at J, leaving 1 base unmatched. The CDR3 runs to 13 residues. These data belong to a study of response to subunit inactivated influenza vaccine. Via MiXCR, TCRdb re-called the RT-PCR reads, giving one row per CDR3 protein. The repertoire has around 470,000 distinct CDR3 sequences, approximately 7.3% of them found once; the top ten carry around 12%. Study findings and constraints: It was the authors' suggestion that each seasonal influenza vaccination recruits few new T cells.

The clonotype was recovered from a man between 50 and 69 years old who received an inactivated influenza vaccine. The chain is built from TRBV12-3 or TRBV12-4 and TRBJ2-1; 7 positions agree with TRBD1. The source was PBMCs from blood, collected roughly 24 months after vaccination. CDR3 residues: CASSLAGGHEQFF. CDR3 sequence (DNA): TGTGCCAGCAGTTTAGCAGGGGGCCATGAGCAGTTCTTC.